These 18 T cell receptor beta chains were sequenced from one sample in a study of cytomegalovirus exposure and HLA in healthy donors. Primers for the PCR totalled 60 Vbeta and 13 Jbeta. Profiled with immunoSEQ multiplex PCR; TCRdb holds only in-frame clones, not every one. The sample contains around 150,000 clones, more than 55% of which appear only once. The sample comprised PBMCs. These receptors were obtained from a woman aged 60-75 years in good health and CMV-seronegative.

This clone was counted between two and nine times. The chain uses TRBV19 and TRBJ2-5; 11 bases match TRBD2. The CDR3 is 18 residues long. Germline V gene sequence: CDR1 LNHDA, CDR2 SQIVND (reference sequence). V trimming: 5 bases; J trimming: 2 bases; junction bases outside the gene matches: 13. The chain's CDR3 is CASSSRLAGLLGQETQYF. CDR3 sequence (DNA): TGTGCCAGTAGTTCAAGACTAGCGGGGCTACTCGGTCAAGAGACCCAGTACTTC.

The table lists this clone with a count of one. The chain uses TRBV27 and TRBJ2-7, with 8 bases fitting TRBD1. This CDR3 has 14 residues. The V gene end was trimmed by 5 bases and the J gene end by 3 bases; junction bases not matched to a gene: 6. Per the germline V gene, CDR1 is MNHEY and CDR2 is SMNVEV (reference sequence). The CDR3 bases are TGTGCCAGCAGTCAGACAGGGGCCTACTACGAGCAGTACTTC. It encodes CASSQTGAYYEQYF.

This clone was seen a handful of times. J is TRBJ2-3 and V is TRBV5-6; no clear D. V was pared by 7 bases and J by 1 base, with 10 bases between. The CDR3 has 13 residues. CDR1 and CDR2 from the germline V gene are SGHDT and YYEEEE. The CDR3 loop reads CASAPGGTDTQYF. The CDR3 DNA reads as TGTGCCAGCGCCCCCGGAGGCACAGATACGCAGTATTTT.

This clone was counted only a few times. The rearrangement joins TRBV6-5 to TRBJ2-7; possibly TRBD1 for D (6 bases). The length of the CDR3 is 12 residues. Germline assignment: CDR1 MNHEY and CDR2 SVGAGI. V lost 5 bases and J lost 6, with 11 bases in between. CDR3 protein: CASSDQGFEQYF. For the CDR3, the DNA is TGTGCCAGCAGTGACCAGGGGTTCGAGCAGTACTTC.

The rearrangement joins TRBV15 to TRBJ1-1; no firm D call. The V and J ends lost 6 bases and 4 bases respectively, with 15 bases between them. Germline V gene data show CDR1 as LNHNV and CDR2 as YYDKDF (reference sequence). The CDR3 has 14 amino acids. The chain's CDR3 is CATRLQAAATEAFF. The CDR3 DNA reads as TGTGCCACCAGGTTACAAGCGGCGGCCACTGAAGCTTTCTTT.

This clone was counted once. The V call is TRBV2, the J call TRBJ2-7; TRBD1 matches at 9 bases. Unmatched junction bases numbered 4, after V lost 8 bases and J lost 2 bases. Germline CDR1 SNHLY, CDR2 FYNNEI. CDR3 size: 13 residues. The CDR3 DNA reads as TGTGCCAGCCGAGGACAGGGGCCCTACGAGCAGTACTTC. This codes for CASRGQGPYEQYF.

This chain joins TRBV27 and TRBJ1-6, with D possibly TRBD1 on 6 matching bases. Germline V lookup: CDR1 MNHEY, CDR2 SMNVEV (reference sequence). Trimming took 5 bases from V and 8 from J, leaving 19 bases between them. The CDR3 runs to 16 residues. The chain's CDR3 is CASSHHRGQPDSPLHF. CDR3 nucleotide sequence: TGTGCCAGCAGTCACCACCGCGGACAGCCCGATTCACCCCTCCACTTT.

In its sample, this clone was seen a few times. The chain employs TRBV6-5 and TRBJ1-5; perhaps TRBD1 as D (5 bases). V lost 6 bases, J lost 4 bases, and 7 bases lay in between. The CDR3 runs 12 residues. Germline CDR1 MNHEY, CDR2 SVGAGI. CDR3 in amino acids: CASSHRNQPQHF. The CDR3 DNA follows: TGTGCCAGCAGCCACAGGAATCAGCCCCAGCATTTT.

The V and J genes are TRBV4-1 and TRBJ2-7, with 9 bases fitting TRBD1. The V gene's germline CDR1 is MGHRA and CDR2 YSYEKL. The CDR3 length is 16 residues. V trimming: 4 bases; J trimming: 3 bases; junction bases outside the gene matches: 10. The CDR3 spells CASSRPTTGGLYEQYF. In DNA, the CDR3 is TGCGCCAGCAGCCGTCCCACGACAGGGGGGCTCTACGAGCAGTACTTC.

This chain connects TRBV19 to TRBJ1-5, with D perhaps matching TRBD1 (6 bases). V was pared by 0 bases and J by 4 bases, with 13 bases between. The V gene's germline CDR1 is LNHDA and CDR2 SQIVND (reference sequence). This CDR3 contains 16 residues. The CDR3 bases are TGTGCCAGTAGTATAGAGGGGGCAGGGGTTAATCAGCCCCAGCATTTT. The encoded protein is CASSIEGAGVNQPQHF.

The CDR3 DNA reads as TGCGCCAGCAGCCAAGAGGGGACTAGCGGGGCCAAAAACATTCAGTACTTC. It codes for CASSQEGTSGAKNIQYF. J is TRBJ2-4 and V is TRBV4-1; 12 nucleotides line up with TRBD2. The CDR3 runs 17 residues. Looked up from germline, CDR1 is MGHRA and CDR2 is YSYEKL. The trim removed 0 bases at V and 1 base at J, leaving 1 base unmatched.

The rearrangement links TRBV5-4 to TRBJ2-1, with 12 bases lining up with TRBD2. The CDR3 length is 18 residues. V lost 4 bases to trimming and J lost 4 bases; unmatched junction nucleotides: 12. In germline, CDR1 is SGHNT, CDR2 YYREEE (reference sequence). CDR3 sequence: CASSRGLAGGPGYNEQFF. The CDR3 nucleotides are TGTGCCAGCAGCCGAGGGCTAGCGGGGGGGCCGGGGTACAATGAGCAGTTCTTC. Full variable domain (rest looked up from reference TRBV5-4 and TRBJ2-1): ETGVTQSPTHLIKTRGQQVTLRCSSQSGHNTVSWYQQALGQGPQFIFQYYREEENGRGNFPPRFSGLQFPNYSSELNVNALELDDSALYLCASSRGLAGGPGYNEQFFGPGTRLTVL.

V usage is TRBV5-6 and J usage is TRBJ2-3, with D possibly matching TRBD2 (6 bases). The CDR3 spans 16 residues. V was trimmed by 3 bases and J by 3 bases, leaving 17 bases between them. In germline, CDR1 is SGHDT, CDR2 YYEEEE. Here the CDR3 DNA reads TGTGCCAGCAGCTCACCAAGACTAGAGGGGACAGATACGCAGTATTTT. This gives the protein CASSSPRLEGTDTQYF. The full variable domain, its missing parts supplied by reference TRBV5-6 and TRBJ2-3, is DAGVTQSPTHLIKTRGQQVTLRCSPKSGHDTVSWYQQALGQGPQFIFQYYEEEERQRGNFPDRFSGHQFPNYSSELNVNALLLGDSALYLCASSSPRLEGTDTQYFGPGTRLTVL.

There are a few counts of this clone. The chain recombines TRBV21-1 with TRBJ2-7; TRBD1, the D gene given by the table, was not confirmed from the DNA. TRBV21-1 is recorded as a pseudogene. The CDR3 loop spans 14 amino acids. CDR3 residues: CARERTGLAYEQYF. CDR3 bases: TGTGCCAGAGAAAGGACAGGGCTTGCCTACGAGCAGTACTTC.

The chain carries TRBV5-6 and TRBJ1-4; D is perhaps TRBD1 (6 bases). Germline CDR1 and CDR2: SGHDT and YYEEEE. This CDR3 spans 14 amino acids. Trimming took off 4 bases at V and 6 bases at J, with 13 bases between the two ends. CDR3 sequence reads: CASSVDRDDEKLFF. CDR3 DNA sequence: TGTGCCAGCAGCGTGGACAGAGATGATGAAAAACTGTTTTTT.

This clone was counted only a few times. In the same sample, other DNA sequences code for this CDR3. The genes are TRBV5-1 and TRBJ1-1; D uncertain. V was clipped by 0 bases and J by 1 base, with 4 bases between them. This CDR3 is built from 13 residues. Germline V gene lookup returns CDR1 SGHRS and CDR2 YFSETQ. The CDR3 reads CASSLGGNTEAFF. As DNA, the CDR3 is TGCGCCAGCAGCTTGGGAGGGAACACTGAAGCTTTCTTT. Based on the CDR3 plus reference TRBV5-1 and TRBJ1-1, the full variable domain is KAGVTQTPRYLIKTRGQQVTLSCSPISGHRSVSWYQQTPGQGLQFLFEYFSETQRNKGNFPGRFSGRQFSNSRSEMNVSTLELGDSALYLCASSLGGNTEAFFGQGTRLTVV.

CDR3 DNA: TGTGCCAGCAGTGGGCCTCCCCCGACAGATACGCAGTATTTT. As protein: CASSGPPPTDTQYF. The chain employs TRBV28 and TRBJ2-3; D remains unclear. This CDR3 region has 14 residues. The V gene lost 5 bases and the J gene lost 3 bases, with 12 bases spanning the gap. The germline gives CDR1 MDHEN, CDR2 SYDVKM.

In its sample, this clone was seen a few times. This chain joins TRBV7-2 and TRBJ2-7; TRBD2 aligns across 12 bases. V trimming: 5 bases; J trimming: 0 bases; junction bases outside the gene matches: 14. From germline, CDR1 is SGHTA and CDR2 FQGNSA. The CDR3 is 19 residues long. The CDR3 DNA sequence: TGTGCCAGCAGCCAAAACCCCTGGACTAGCGGGGTGAGCTCCTACGAGCAGTACTTC. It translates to CASSQNPWTSGVSSYEQYF.